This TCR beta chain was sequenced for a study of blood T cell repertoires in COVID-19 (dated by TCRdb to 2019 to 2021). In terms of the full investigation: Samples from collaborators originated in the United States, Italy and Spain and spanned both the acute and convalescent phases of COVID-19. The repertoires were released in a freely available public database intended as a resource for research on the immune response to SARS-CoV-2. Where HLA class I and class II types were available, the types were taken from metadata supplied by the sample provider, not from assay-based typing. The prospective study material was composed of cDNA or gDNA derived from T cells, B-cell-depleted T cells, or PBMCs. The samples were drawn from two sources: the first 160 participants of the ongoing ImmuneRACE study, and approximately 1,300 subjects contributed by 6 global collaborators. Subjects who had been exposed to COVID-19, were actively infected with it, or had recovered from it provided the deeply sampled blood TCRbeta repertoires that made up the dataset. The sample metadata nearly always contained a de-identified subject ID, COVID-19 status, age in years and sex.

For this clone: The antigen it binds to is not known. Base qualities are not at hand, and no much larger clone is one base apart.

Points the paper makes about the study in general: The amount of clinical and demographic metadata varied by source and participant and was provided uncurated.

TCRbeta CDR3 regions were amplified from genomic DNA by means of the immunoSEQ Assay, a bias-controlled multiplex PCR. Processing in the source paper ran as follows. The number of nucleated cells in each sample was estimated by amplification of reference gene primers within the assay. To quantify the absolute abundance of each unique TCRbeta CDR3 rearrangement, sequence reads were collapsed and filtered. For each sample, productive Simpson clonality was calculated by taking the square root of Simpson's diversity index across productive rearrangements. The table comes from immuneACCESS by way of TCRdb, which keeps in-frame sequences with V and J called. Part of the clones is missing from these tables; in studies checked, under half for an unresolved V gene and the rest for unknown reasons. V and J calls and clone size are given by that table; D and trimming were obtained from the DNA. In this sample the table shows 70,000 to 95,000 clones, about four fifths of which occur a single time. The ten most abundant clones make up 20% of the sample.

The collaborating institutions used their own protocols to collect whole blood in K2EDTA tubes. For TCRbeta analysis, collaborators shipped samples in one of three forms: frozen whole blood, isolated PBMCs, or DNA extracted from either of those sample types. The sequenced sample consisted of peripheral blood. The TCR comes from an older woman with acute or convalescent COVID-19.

DNA sequence: TGCGCCAGCACCCCGGGGGGCTACGAGCAGTACTTC. Protein translation: CASTPGGYEQYF. Recombination connected TRBV5-1 to TRBJ2-7, and 7 junction bases match TRBD2. Including cysteine and phenylalanine, the CDR3 has 12 amino acids. The kept DNA is CDR3 alone, 36 bases in frame from the first base. Germline trimming amounts to 6 bases on V and 3 bases on J, with 3 as the count of junction bases outside the gene matches. The CDR1 and CDR2 encoded by the germline V gene are SGHRS and YFSETQ. Beyond the CDR3, the reference TRBV5-1 and TRBJ2-7 genes provide the residues; the full variable domain reads: KAGVTQTPRYLIKTRGQQVTLSCSPISGHRSVSWYQQTPGQGLQFLFEYFSETQRNKGNFPGRFSGRQFSNSRSEMNVSTLELGDSALYLCASTPGGYEQYFGPGTRLTVT.